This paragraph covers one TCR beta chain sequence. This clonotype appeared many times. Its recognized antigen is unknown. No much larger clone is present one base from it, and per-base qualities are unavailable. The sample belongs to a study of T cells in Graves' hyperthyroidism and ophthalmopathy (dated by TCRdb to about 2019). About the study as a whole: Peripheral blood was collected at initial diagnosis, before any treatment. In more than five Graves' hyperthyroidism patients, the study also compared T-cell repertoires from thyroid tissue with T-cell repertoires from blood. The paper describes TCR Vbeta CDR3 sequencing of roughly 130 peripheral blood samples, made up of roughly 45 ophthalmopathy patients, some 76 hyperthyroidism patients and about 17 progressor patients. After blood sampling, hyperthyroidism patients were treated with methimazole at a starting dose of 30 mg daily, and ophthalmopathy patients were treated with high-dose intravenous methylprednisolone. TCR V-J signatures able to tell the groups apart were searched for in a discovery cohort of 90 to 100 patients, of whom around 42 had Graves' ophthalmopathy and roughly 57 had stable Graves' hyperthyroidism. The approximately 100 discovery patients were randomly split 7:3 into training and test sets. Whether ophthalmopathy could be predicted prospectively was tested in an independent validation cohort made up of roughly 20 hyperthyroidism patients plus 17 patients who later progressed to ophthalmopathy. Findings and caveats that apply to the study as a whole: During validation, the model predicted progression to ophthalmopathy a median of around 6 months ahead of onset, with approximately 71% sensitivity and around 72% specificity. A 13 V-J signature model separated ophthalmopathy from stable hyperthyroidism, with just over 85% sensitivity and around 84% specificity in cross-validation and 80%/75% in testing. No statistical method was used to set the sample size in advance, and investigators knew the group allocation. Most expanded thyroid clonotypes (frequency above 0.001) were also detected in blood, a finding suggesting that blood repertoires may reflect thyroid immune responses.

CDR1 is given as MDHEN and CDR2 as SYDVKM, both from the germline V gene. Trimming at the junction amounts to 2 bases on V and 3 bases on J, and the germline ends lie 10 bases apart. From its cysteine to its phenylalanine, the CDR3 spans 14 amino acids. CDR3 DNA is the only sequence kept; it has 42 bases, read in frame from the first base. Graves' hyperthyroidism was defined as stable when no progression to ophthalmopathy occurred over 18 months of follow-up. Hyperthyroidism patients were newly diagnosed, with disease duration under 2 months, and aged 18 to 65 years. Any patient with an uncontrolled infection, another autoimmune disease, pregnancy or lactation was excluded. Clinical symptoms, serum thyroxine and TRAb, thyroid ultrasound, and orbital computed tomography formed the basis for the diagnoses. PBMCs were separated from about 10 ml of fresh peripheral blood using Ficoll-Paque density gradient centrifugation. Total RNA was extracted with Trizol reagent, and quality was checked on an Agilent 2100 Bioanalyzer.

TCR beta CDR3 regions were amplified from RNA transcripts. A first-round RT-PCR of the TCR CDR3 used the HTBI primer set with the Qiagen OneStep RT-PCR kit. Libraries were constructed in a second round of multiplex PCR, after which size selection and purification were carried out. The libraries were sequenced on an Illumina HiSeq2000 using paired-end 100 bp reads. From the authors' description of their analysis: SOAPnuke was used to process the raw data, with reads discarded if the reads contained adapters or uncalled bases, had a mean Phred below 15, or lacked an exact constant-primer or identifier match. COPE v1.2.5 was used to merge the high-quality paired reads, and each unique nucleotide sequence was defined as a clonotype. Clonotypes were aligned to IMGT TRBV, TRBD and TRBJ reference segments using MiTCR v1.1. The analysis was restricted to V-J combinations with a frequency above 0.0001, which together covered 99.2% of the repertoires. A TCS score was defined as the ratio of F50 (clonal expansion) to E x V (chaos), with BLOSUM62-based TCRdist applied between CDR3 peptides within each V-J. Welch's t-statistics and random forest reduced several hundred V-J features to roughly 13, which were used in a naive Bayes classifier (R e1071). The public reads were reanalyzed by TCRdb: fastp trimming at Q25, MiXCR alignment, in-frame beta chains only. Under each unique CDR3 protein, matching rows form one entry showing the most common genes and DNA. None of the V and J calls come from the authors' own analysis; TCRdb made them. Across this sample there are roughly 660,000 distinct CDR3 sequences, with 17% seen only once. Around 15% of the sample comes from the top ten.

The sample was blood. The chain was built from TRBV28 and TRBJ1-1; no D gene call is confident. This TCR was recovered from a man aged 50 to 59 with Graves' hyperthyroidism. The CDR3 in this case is CASSLPYGDTEAFF. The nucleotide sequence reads TGTGCCAGCAGTTTACCGTATGGCGACACTGAAGCTTTCTTT.